The 14 T cell receptor beta chains reported below all come from one sample, sequenced in a study of T cell responses to AZD1222 COVID-19 vaccine (dated by TCRdb to about 2021). The time point label for this specimen denotes: about 28 days (+/-7) after the second vaccine dose. Receptors were amplified or captured by the immunoSEQ multiplex PCR assay. Not all clones reach the TCRdb copy of this immuneACCESS table, which keeps in-frame sequences only. Checked studies attribute under half of the gap to unresolved V genes and leave the rest unexplained. Recorded for this sample are 95,000 to 150,000 clones; roughly 87% of them occurred a single time. The ten largest make up approximately 2.5% of the sample. The material was peripheral blood, obtained 28 days after the second AZD1222 dose. The receptors shown here come from an adult who received the AZD1222 COVID-19 vaccine.

This sequence joins TRBV6-5 and TRBJ2-2; tentatively, D is TRBD1 (6 bases). Germline-derived CDR1 and CDR2 are MNHEY and SVGAGI. V dropped 7 bases and J dropped 6 bases, with 12 bases sitting between them. The CDR3 has 13 amino acids. The CDR3: CASTSGQSGELFF. In DNA form, the CDR3 reads TGTGCCAGCACCTCCGGACAGTCCGGGGAGCTGTTTTTT.

This chain joins TRBV15 and TRBJ1-2; TRBD1 agrees at 7 bases. V dropped 5 bases and J dropped 6; count of bases not matched to a gene: 9. From germline, CDR1 is LNHNV and CDR2 YYDKDF (reference sequence). There are 14 residues in the CDR3. DNA for the CDR3: TGTGCCACCAGCCGGACAGGCTTAAGGGATGGCTACACCTTC. Its protein product is CATSRTGLRDGYTF. Based on the CDR3 plus reference TRBV15 and TRBJ1-2, the full variable domain is DAMVIQNPRYQVTQFGKPVTLSCSQTLNHNVMYWYQQKSSQAPKLLFHYYDKDFNNEADTPDNFQSRRPNTSFCFLDIRSPGLGDTAMYLCATSRTGLRDGYTFGSGTRLTVV.

Turning to this clone: Other DNA sequences of this sample code for an identical CDR3. The chain employs TRBV5-1 and TRBJ1-2; no definite D call. V gave up 0 bases and J gave up 6 bases, with 9 bases separating them. The CDR3 spans 13 residues. The V gene's germline CDR1 is SGHRS and CDR2 YFSETQ. The CDR3 region is CASSLGSGNGYTF. The CDR3 DNA is TGCGCCAGCAGCTTGGGGTCGGGTAATGGCTACACCTTC.

This sequence joins TRBV6-1 and TRBJ1-1; D is unclear. Looked up from germline, CDR1 is MNHNS and CDR2 is SASEGT. The CDR3 consists of 12 residues. Trimming took 2 bases from V and 10 from J, leaving 11 bases between them. CDR3 coding DNA: TGTGCCAGCAGTGAAAGACAATCGGTAGCTTTCTTT. It encodes CASSERQSVAFF.

CDR3 nucleotide sequence: TGTGCCAGAAGCTTGGACAGTGAGGAGGTTGAAGCTTTCTTT. Encoded protein: CARSLDSEEVEAFF. The J gene is TRBJ1-1, the V gene TRBV5-3; D gene unclear. TRBV5-3 is designated an ORF whose function remains uncertain. CDR3 length equals 14 residues. V was cut by 0 bases and J by 7 bases, with 13 bases left in between.

This rearrangement joins TRBV7-6 to TRBJ2-5, with D unclear. Per the germline V gene, CDR1 is SGHVS and CDR2 is FNYEAQ. The CDR3 covers 13 residues. Trimming removed 2 bases from V and 2 bases from J, with 6 bases in between. Here the CDR3 DNA reads TGTGCCAGCAGCTTAAACCTTCAAGAGACCCAGTACTTC. Translation: CASSLNLQETQYF.

The chain links TRBV7-9 to TRBJ2-3; no firm D call. V was cut by 2 bases and J by 4 bases, with 7 bases left in between. The CDR3 sequence is 13 residues long. The germline gives CDR1 SEHNR, CDR2 FQNEAQ (reference sequence). The CDR3 loop is CASSLSSPDTQYF. The CDR3, as DNA: TGTGCCAGCAGCTTAAGCTCACCAGATACGCAGTATTTT. The whole variable domain, remainder taken from reference TRBV7-9 and TRBJ2-3, is DTGVSQNPRHKITKRGQNVTFRCDPISEHNRLYWYRQTLGQGPEFLTYFQNEAQLEKSRLLSDRFSAERPKGSFSTLEIQRTEQGDSAMYLCASSLSSPDTQYFGPGTRLTVL.

V usage is TRBV7-9 and J usage is TRBJ1-1, with 8 bases that match TRBD1. Per germline, CDR1 SEHNR and CDR2 FQNEAQ (reference sequence). The CDR3 runs 13 residues. V gave up 6 bases and J gave up 5 bases; unmatched junction bases: 5. In DNA form, the CDR3 reads TGTGCCAGCAGACGACAGGGGATAACTGAAGCTTTCTTT. This translates into CASRRQGITEAFF.

The chain uses TRBV7-8 and TRBJ2-2, with D possibly matching TRBD1 (5 bases). Germline assignment: CDR1 SGHVS and CDR2 FQNEAQ. The CDR3 is 14 residues long. The V end lost 5 bases, the J end lost 1 base, and 8 bases lay between the germline ends. The CDR3 sequence is CASSPDRNTGELFF. In DNA form, the CDR3 reads TGTGCCAGCAGCCCTGACAGGAACACCGGGGAGCTGTTTTTT. The variable domain in full, with the rest retrieved from reference TRBV7-8 and TRBJ2-2, is GAGVSQSPRYKVAKRGQDVALRCDPISGHVSLFWYQQALGQGPEFLTYFQNEAQLDKSGLPSDRFFAERPEGSVSTLKIQRTQQEDSAVYLCASSPDRNTGELFFGEGSRLTVL.

V is TRBV24-1 and J is TRBJ2-1, with 8 bases aligning to TRBD2. The V gene's germline CDR1 is KGHDR and CDR2 SFDVKD. CDR3 length: 19 amino acids. V shed 4 bases, J shed 4 bases, and the junction held 17 bases outside the gene matches. The CDR3 DNA reads as TGTGCCACCAGTGAAAAGGGGGGACTAGGGCCCCCGTCTTACAATGAGCAGTTCTTC. It yields the protein CATSEKGGLGPPSYNEQFF.

The chain has TRBV19 and TRBJ1-4; D might be TRBD1 (6 bases). The CDR3 spans 14 residues. V was pared by 6 bases and J by 0 bases, with 8 bases between. Per germline, CDR1 LNHDA and CDR2 SQIVND (reference sequence). The CDR3 sequence is CASRWTATNEKLFF. Here the CDR3 DNA reads TGTGCCAGTAGGTGGACAGCAACTAATGAAAAACTGTTTTTT.

J is TRBJ1-2 and V is TRBV29-1; D not certain. CDR3 size: 11 residues. Per germline, CDR1 SQVTM and CDR2 ANQGSEA. The V end lost 3 bases, the J end lost 2 bases, and 4 bases lay between the germline ends. The CDR3 region is CSVDQNYGYTF. The CDR3 bases are TGCAGCGTTGATCAGAACTATGGCTACACCTTC.

The chain employs TRBV11-3 and TRBJ2-1; D is possibly TRBD2 (6 bases). CDR1 is SGHNT and CDR2 is YENEEA in the germline V gene. V lost 0 bases, J lost 10 bases, and 10 bases lay in between. The CDR3 extends over 13 amino acids. CDR3 bases: TGTGCCAGCAGCTTAGAGGCAGGGAGGGAGCAGTTCTTC. Its protein is CASSLEAGREQFF.

The chain is built from TRBV3-1 (or the pseudogene TRBV3-2) and TRBJ1-4; 9 bases align to TRBD1. Unmatched junction bases numbered 5, after V lost 5 bases and J lost 7 bases. The CDR3 has 14 amino acids. Germline loops: CDR1 LGHDT, CDR2 YNNKEL (reference sequence). The DNA for the CDR3 is TGTGCCAGCAGCTATAGGACAGGGGTTGAAAAACTGTTTTTT. Translated, it gives CASSYRTGVEKLFF.